What follows describes a single TCR beta chain. Its antigen is unidentified. The study made its TCR cDNA through 5'RACE template switching. That step introduced a universal primer site along with UMIs. TCRdb reprocessed the 5' RACE reads with MiXCR, giving one entry per CDR3 protein. The repertoire includes a few hundred thousand distinct CDR3 sequences, about 6.9% of them detected once, and roughly a sixth sits in the top ten. The sample comes from a study of T cells after yellow fever vaccination. Background on the study: Each low-cell-number fraction was prepared by means of SMART-Seq v4 Ultra Low Input. Findings and limits, study-wide: Among primary-vaccination clones, most reappeared after the booster, at around 97% for CD4 and 88% for CD8. A limited proportion of clonotypes was detected within both the CD4 and CD8 compartments.

This receptor was obtained from a man aged 18 to 30 who received the YFV17D yellow fever vaccine. The material sequenced was PBMCs, taken about 41 days after the first yellow fever vaccination.

The CDR3 region is CASSVEGMGLEEQYV. DNA of the CDR3: TGTGCCAGCAGTGTGGAGGGGATGGGACTAGAAGAGCAGTACGTC. This chain connects TRBV28 to TRBJ2-7, with 8 bases lining up with TRBD2. Germline CDR1 is MDHEN and CDR2 is SYDVKM. With 5 bases clipped from V and 7 bases from J, the junction kept 13 bases outside the gene matches. This CDR3 has 15 amino acids.